Shown below are 21 T cell receptor beta chains from a single sample sequenced in a study of monozygotic twins with inflammatory bowel disease. With the 5' RACE reads reprocessed, TCRdb shows one record per CDR3 protein and no DNA. The data show about 440,000 distinct CDR3 sequences, and the top ten clones hold 2% to 3%. Sequenced sample: blood. The receptor source for this set is a human donor with ulcerative colitis or Crohn's disease, or a healthy co-twin of an affected twin (not recorded which).

The CDR3 sequence is CASSGRGHTGELFF. The chain carries TRBV2 and TRBJ2-2; TCRdb's D call of TRBD1 is untestable without DNA. The CDR3 spans 14 residues. The germline V gene encodes CDR1 SNHLY and CDR2 FYNNEI.

This chain's CDR3 is CASSFGQGPQETQYF. This chain joins TRBV5-6 and TRBJ2-5; the TRBD2 assignment by TCRdb is unverifiable without DNA. Germline V lookup: CDR1 SGHDT, CDR2 YYEEEE. The CDR3 consists of 15 residues.

The chain combines TRBV6-2 or TRBV6-3 with TRBJ2-3; TCRdb reports TRBD2, a call that lacks DNA to check it against. This CDR3 has 14 residues. CDR1 MNHEY and CDR2 SVGEGT come from the germline V gene. CDR3 amino acids: CASSYPLAVDTQYF.

The chain is built from TRBV20-1 and TRBJ2-1; checking the TCRdb D call of TRBD1 is not possible without DNA. Germline V gene data show CDR1 as DFQATT and CDR2 as SNEGSKA (reference sequence). The CDR3 length is 14 residues. CDR3: CSARDTRWGNEQFF.

CDR3 residues: CSATSMGLAGQQETQYF. V usage is TRBV20-1 and J usage is TRBJ2-5; TCRdb returns TRBD2, unconfirmable since there is no DNA. CDR1 and CDR2 from the germline V gene are DFQATT and SNEGSKA (reference sequence). CDR3 length: 17 amino acids.

The rearrangement joins TRBV18 to TRBJ2-3; TCRdb outputs TRBD2, but without DNA this stays unchecked. The CDR3 is made up of 18 amino acids. Germline CDR1 and CDR2: KGHSH and LQKENI. The chain's CDR3 is CASSPTQYQAGGLDTQYF. Supplemented by reference TRBV18 and TRBJ2-3, the full variable domain reads NAGVMQNPRHLVRRRGQEARLRCSPMKGHSHVYWYRQLPEEGLKFMVYLQKENIIDESGMPKERFSAEFPKEGPSILRIQQVVRGDSAAYFCASSPTQYQAGGLDTQYFGPGTRLTVL.

The chain recombines TRBV5-6 with TRBJ2-5; TCRdb returns TRBD2, unconfirmable since there is no DNA. This CDR3 has 17 residues. Germline values: CDR1 SGHDT, CDR2 YYEEEE. CDR3 sequence reads: CASSLRVKRSYQETQYF.

The J gene is TRBJ1-3, the V gene TRBV6-5. The germline CDR1 and CDR2 sequences are MNHEY and SVGAGI. This CDR3 contains 15 residues. CDR3 sequence: CASSYGGGRRNTIYF.

The chain recombines TRBV5-1 with TRBJ2-7; TCRdb's D gene call, TRBD1, goes unchecked for lack of DNA. The germline gives CDR1 SGHRS, CDR2 YFSETQ. The CDR3 runs 15 residues. CDR3 sequence: CASSWDLTANYVQYF.

V and J are TRBV5-1 and TRBJ2-1. Looked up from germline, CDR1 is SGHRS and CDR2 is YFSETQ. The CDR3 totals 17 residues. CDR3 sequence reads: CASSLALAVSSYNEQFF.

The rearrangement joins TRBV29-1 to TRBJ2-1; TCRdb calls TRBD2, which cannot be checked without DNA. The V gene's germline CDR1 is SQVTM and CDR2 ANQGSEA. CDR3 length equals 13 residues. The chain's CDR3 is CSVLAGWGNEQFF.

V and J are TRBV18 and TRBJ1-1; TCRdb gives TRBD1 as the D gene, but with no DNA this cannot be confirmed. CDR3 length: 15 residues. Germline values: CDR1 KGHSH, CDR2 LQKENI. CDR3 protein: CASSPFGQGGTEAFF.

The V call is TRBV27, the J call TRBJ2-5. This CDR3 has 14 amino acids. The germline V gene encodes CDR1 MNHEY and CDR2 SMNVEV (reference sequence). The CDR3 protein is CASSPKNDQETQYF.

The chain is built from TRBV11-2 and TRBJ1-3. CDR3 length equals 13 residues. Germline lookup yields CDR1 SGHAT and CDR2 FQNNGV. The CDR3 sequence: CASSLARENTIYF.

J is TRBJ2-3 and V is TRBV7-8; the TRBD2 assignment by TCRdb is unverifiable without DNA. Germline loops: CDR1 SGHVS, CDR2 FQNEAQ. The CDR3 contains 18 residues. This chain's CDR3 is CASSTPRERGGLTDTQYF.

This chain joins TRBV29-1 and TRBJ2-2; TCRdb lists TRBD1, though no DNA is available to test this call. The CDR3 loop spans 14 amino acids. Germline values: CDR1 SQVTM, CDR2 ANQGSEA. CDR3 amino acids: CSVDDNGGTGELFF.

The chain joins TRBV4-1 to TRBJ2-3; TCRdb's D call, TRBD1, is unchecked because there is no DNA. Germline CDR1 MGHRA, CDR2 YSYEKL. The CDR3 has 14 residues. The CDR3 is CASSQGGPGNFLYF.

The rearrangement links TRBV4-2 to TRBJ1-1; TCRdb proposes TRBD1, but this gene call is untestable without DNA. CDR1 is LGHNA and CDR2 is YNFKEQ in the germline V gene. CDR3 length equals 14 residues. This CDR3 reads CASSQAPPRIEAFF.

The chain joins TRBV7-2 to TRBJ2-1; TCRdb indicates TRBD1, and absent DNA this call remains unverified. The CDR3 covers 16 residues. Germline V gives CDR1 SGHTA, CDR2 FQGNSA. CDR3 in amino acids: CASSFFRGLTYNEQFF.

The CDR3 loop reads CASSKEDRAETQYF. The chain employs TRBV5-1 and TRBJ2-5; the TRBD1 assignment by TCRdb is unverifiable without DNA. The CDR3 has 14 amino acids. Per germline, CDR1 SGHRS and CDR2 YFSETQ.

This chain links TRBV6-1 with TRBJ1-4; with no DNA, the TCRdb D assignment of TRBD1 cannot be verified. This CDR3 spans 13 amino acids. Germline CDR1 reads MNHNS; CDR2 reads SASEGT. This chain's CDR3 is CASSEWGNEKLFF.